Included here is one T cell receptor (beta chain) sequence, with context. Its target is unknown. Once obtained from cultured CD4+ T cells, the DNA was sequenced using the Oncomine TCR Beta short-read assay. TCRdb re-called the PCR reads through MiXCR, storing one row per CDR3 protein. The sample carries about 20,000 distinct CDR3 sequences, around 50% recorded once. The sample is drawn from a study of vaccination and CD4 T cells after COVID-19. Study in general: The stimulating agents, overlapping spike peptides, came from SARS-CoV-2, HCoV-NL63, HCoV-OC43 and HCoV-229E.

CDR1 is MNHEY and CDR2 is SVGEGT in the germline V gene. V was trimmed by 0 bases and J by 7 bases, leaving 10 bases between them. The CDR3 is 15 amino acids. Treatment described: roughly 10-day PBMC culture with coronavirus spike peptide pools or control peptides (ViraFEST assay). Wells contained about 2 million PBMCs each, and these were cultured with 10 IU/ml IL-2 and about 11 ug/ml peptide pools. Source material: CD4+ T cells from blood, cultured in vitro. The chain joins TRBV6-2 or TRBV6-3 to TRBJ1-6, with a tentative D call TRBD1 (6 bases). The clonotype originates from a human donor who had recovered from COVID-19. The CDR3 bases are TGTGCCAGCAGTTACTCGAGCCAGGGGAATTCACCCCTCCACTTT. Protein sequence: CASSYSSQGNSPLHF.